This TCR beta chain was recorded in a study of T-cell reconstitution after alpha-beta-depleted transplantation in children. General study results and limits: After one year, T-cell counts and TCRbeta diversity mostly came from new T cells.

The authors prepared the TCRbeta library with unique molecular identifiers. TCRdb analysed the PCR reads with MiXCR anew, one entry per CDR3 protein. The sample holds 500,000 to 750,000 distinct CDR3 sequences, approximately 13% seen once. For this clonotype: Its antigen is not known.

There are 17 residues in the CDR3. Germline-derived CDR1 and CDR2 are SGHTA and FQGTGA. V lost 3 bases to trimming and J lost 5 bases; unmatched junction nucleotides: 9. J is TRBJ2-1 and V is TRBV7-3, with 11 bases lining up with TRBD1. The sequence was obtained from a male patient younger than 18 who had a stem cell transplant for acute myeloid leukemia, so the T cells may come from the graft donor. Source: PBMCs, mostly from graft donor cells, taken 360 days after TCRalphabeta/CD19-depleted stem cell transplant. CDR3 nucleotide sequence: TGTGCCAGCAGCTTGGGACAGGGGGTTATGGGGAACAATGAGCAGTTCTTC. Translated: CASSLGQGVMGNNEQFF.